These T cell receptor beta chains were read from a single sample in a study of blood T cell repertoires in COVID-19. Produced via immunoSEQ multiplex PCR; TCRdb's table is partial and in-frame only. The sample yields more than 95,000 clones, roughly four fifths seen once. Sequencing was carried out using peripheral blood. The receptor set was obtained from a man aged 60 to 75 with acute or convalescent COVID-19. CDR3s include the opening cysteine and the closing phenylalanine or tryptophan. A D gene is named only where the DNA matches it firmly. Rows may omit the clone size; those that give it use once, few, many or a size class.

v_call	clone_size	j_call	d_call	cdr3_aa	cdr3_nt
TRBV4-3	-	TRBJ2-3	-	CASSLSSTDTQYF	TGCGCCAGCAGCCTCTCTAGCACAGATACGCAGTATTTT
TRBV6-4	few	TRBJ2-1	TRBD2	CASSAWGGEQFF	TGTGCCAGCAGTGCTTGGGGGGGTGAGCAGTTCTTC
TRBV9	once	TRBJ2-1	TRBD2	CASSVTSGSYNEQFF	TGTGCCAGCAGCGTCACTAGCGGGAGCTACAATGAGCAGTTCTTC
TRBV9	-	TRBJ2-5	TRBD2	CASSVGLAGGFQETQYF	TGTGCCAGCAGCGTAGGACTAGCGGGAGGGTTTCAAGAGACCCAGTACTTC
TRBV2	-	TRBJ2-3	TRBD2	CASAGGTDTQYF	TGTGCCAGCGCGGGGGGCACAGATACGCAGTATTTT
TRBV4-1	-	TRBJ1-5	-	CASQAGRDQPQHF	TGCGCCAGCCAAGCGGGGAGGGATCAGCCCCAGCATTTT
TRBV27	-	TRBJ2-2	TRBD2	CASSLRAGVRGGELFF	TGTGCCAGCAGTTTAAGGGCGGGGGTGAGGGGCGGGGAGCTGTTTTTT
TRBV10-3	-	TRBJ2-7	-	CAISDGTRRGDEQYF	TGTGCCATCAGTGATGGGACTCGGAGGGGTGACGAGCAGTACTTC
TRBV21-1	-	TRBJ1-1	-	CASSKGDRRMNTEAFF	TGTGCCAGCAGCAAAGGGGACAGGAGGATGAACACTGAAGCTTTCTTT
TRBV5-8	few	TRBJ1-2	-	CASSFRGIYGYTF	TGTGCCAGCAGCTTCCGGGGAATCTATGGCTACACCTTC
TRBV2	once	TRBJ1-5	-	CASTLHSNSNQPQHF	TGTGCCAGCACCCTACACAGCAATAGCAATCAGCCCCAGCATTTT
TRBV12-3/TRBV12-4	-	TRBJ1-1	-	CASSPQAIAEAFF	TGTGCCAGCAGCCCTCAGGCCATCGCTGAAGCTTTCTTT
TRBV10-3	-	TRBJ2-7	TRBD1	CAISGQPGQTNEQYF	TGTGCCATCAGTGGACAACCGGGACAGACGAACGAGCAGTACTTC
TRBV6-1	-	TRBJ2-4	-	CASSEWTVAKNIQYF	TGTGCCAGCAGTGAATGGACAGTAGCCAAAAACATTCAGTACTTC
TRBV2	-	TRBJ1-4	-	CASSRQGWEKLFF	TGTGCCAGCAGTCGGCAGGGCTGGGAAAAACTGTTTTTT
TRBV2	-	TRBJ1-5	TRBD1	CASSEEAGGRQPQHF	TGTGCCAGCAGTGAAGAGGCAGGGGGCAGGCAGCCCCAGCATTTT
TRBV3-1/TRBV3-2	-	TRBJ2-3	TRBD2	CASSPYHSGGESTQYF	TGTGCCAGCAGCCCCTACCATAGCGGGGGGGAGTCTACGCAGTATTTT
TRBV28	-	TRBJ1-4	TRBD1	CASSFQGAGKLFF	TGTGCCAGCAGTTTCCAGGGGGCTGGAAAACTGTTTTTT